The entry below describes one T cell receptor (beta chain). In the PCR, 60 Vbeta and 13 Jbeta primers were used. The repertoire was sequenced with immunoSEQ multiplex PCR; TCRdb's copy has only in-frame clones and lacks some. The data contain some 78,000 clones, approximately 80% of them singletons. This CDR3 is 17 amino acids long. Germline CDR1 reads MGHRA; CDR2 reads YSYEKL. The V and J ends lost 4 bases and 0 bases respectively, with 18 bases between them. These data are taken from a study of cytomegalovirus exposure and HLA in healthy donors. The sequencing input was PBMCs. The TCR sequence derives from a woman in her forties or fifties in good health and CMV-seropositive. The J gene is TRBJ1-1, the V gene TRBV4-1; weak D call: TRBD1 (6 bases). The CDR3 region has the DNA TGCGCCAGCAGCCGAAACCGGGACACGTCCATGAACACTGAAGCTTTCTTT. Translation: CASSRNRDTSMNTEAFF.